These T cell receptor beta chains were read from a single sample in a study of cytotoxic CD8 clonotypes in ibrutinib-treated CLL. TCRdb's table, derived via immunoSEQ multiplex PCR, lists solely in-frame clones and lacks some. This sample has around 14,000 clones, with around 67% found just once. Material: PBMCs, obtained before ibrutinib treatment. The origin of the receptors is a human donor with chronic lymphocytic leukemia. Both conserved end residues are part of each CDR3. The order of the fields is D gene, V gene, J gene, CDR3 protein, CDR3 DNA. A D gene is named only where the DNA matches it firmly.

D: -; V: TRBV6-1; J: TRBJ2-7; CDR3: CASSEAPQGYEQYF; DNA: TGTGCCAGCAGTGAAGCCCCCCAGGGCTACGAGCAGTACTTC
D: -; V: TRBV9; J: TRBJ1-6; CDR3: CASSVVWNSPLHF; DNA: TGTGCCAGCAGCGTAGTCTGGAATTCACCCCTCCACTTT
D: -; V: TRBV28; J: TRBJ1-4; CDR3: CASSPQRGGNEKLFF; DNA: TGTGCCAGCAGTCCCCAGAGGGGGGGTAATGAAAAACTGTTTTTT
D: TRBD1; V: TRBV6-5; J: TRBJ2-3; CDR3: CASSPRGPEDTQYF; DNA: TGTGCCAGCAGCCCTAGGGGGCCGGAGGATACGCAGTATTTT
D: -; V: TRBV19; J: TRBJ1-2; CDR3: CASSIGLGDGYTF; DNA: TGTGCCAGTAGTATAGGTTTGGGCGATGGCTACACCTTC
D: -; V: TRBV11-2; J: TRBJ2-2; CDR3: CASRLRGGNLNTGELFF; DNA: TGTGCCAGCAGGCTCAGAGGGGGAAACCTGAACACCGGGGAGCTGTTTTTT
D: -; V: TRBV11-2; J: TRBJ2-1; CDR3: CASSLDGATYNEQFF; DNA: TGTGCCAGCAGCTTAGACGGGGCTACTTACAATGAGCAGTTCTTC
D: TRBD1; V: TRBV9; J: TRBJ2-5; CDR3: CASTPGGLPQETQYF; DNA: TGTGCCAGCACCCCAGGGGGCCTACCACAAGAGACCCAGTACTTC
D: TRBD2; V: TRBV5-1; J: TRBJ2-3; CDR3: CASSTREVGYVGADTQYF; DNA: TGCGCCAGCAGCACCCGGGAGGTGGGGTATGTTGGGGCAGATACGCAGTATTTT
D: TRBD1; V: TRBV23-1; J: TRBJ2-7; CDR3: CASSQSPGQGTYEQYF; DNA: TGCGCCAGCAGTCAATCACCGGGACAGGGGACCTACGAGCAGTACTTC
D: -; V: TRBV19; J: TRBJ1-5; CDR3: CASHSTGHSDSNQPQHF; DNA: TGTGCCAGCCACTCTACGGGGCACTCAGATAGCAATCAGCCCCAGCATTTT
D: TRBD2; V: TRBV18; J: TRBJ2-5; CDR3: CASSPRGGQETQYF; DNA: TGTGCCAGCTCACCCCGGGGAGGGCAAGAGACCCAGTACTTC